These T cell receptor beta chains were read from a single sample in a study of blood T cells in healthy people across ages. TCRdb redid the calling of the 5' RACE reads with MiXCR, one entry per CDR3 protein. This sample carries more than 700,000 distinct CDR3 sequences, around 50% of them seen once, and the ten largest clones take around 18%. Sequencing used blood. Every receptor here comes from a man older than 75 in good health. Each CDR3 is given with its conserved first and last residue. The order of the fields is CDR3 length, D gene, J gene, clone size, V gene, CDR3 protein, CDR3 DNA. D genes are given only for firm matches. The size field is filled for only some rows; it gives once, few, many or a size class.

CDR3 length: 14; D gene: NA; J gene: TRBJ2-7; clone size: NA; V gene: TRBV20-1; CDR3 protein: CSARELRLANEQYF; CDR3 DNA: TGCAGTGCTAGAGAATTGCGCCTTGCGAATGAGCAGTACTTC
CDR3 length: 15; D gene: TRBD1; J gene: TRBJ2-7; clone size: few; V gene: TRBV28; CDR3 protein: CASSLTGGIGYEQYF; CDR3 DNA: TGTGCCAGCAGTTTGACAGGGGGTATCGGCTACGAGCAGTACTTC
CDR3 length: 15; D gene: NA; J gene: TRBJ2-5; clone size: NA; V gene: TRBV3-1; CDR3 protein: CASSQDRDTYNEQYF; CDR3 DNA: TGTGCCAGCAGCCAAGATCGGGACACGTACAATGAGCAGTACTTC
CDR3 length: 11; D gene: NA; J gene: TRBJ2-5; clone size: NA; V gene: TRBV20-1; CDR3 protein: CRMGGAETQYF; CDR3 DNA: TGCAGGATGGGGGGAGCAGAGACCCAGTACTTC
CDR3 length: 15; D gene: NA; J gene: TRBJ2-1; clone size: NA; V gene: TRBV7-9; CDR3 protein: CASSFSGPLYNEQFF; CDR3 DNA: TGTGCCAGCAGCTTTTCCGGGCCCTTGTACAATGAGCAGTTCTTC
CDR3 length: 13; D gene: NA; J gene: TRBJ2-3; clone size: once; V gene: TRBV6-4; CDR3 protein: CASSEGSGHTQYF; CDR3 DNA: TGTGCCAGCAGTGAAGGGTCGGGTCATACGCAGTATTTT
CDR3 length: 14; D gene: TRBD2; J gene: TRBJ2-7; clone size: few; V gene: TRBV20-1; CDR3 protein: CSAKTSGRRGEQYF; CDR3 DNA: TGCAGTGCTAAGACTAGCGGGAGACGGGGCGAGCAGTACTTC
CDR3 length: 12; D gene: NA; J gene: TRBJ2-3; clone size: many; V gene: TRBV16; CDR3 protein: CASISQGDTQYF; CDR3 DNA: TGTGCCAGCATATCCCAAGGAGATACGCAGTATTTT
CDR3 length: 14; D gene: NA; J gene: TRBJ1-1; clone size: NA; V gene: TRBV7-2; CDR3 protein: CASSSGGGLAEAFF; CDR3 DNA: TGTGCCAGCAGCTCAGGAGGGGGGCTTGCGGAAGCTTTCTTT
CDR3 length: 15; D gene: NA; J gene: TRBJ2-5; clone size: few; V gene: TRBV27; CDR3 protein: CASSLSTGRAETQYF; CDR3 DNA: TGTGCCAGCAGTTTATCGACAGGCAGGGCAGAGACCCAGTACTTC
CDR3 length: 10; D gene: NA; J gene: TRBJ2-7; clone size: NA; V gene: TRBV29-1; CDR3 protein: CSVIVYEQYF; CDR3 DNA: TGCAGCGTAATAGTGTACGAGCAGTACTTC
CDR3 length: 14; D gene: TRBD1; J gene: TRBJ1-1; clone size: few; V gene: TRBV7-3; CDR3 protein: CASSLTGGITEAFF; CDR3 DNA: TGTGCCAGCAGTTTGACAGGGGGCATAACTGAAGCTTTCTTT
CDR3 length: 12; D gene: NA; J gene: TRBJ2-1; clone size: NA; V gene: TRBV28; CDR3 protein: CASTSGVYEQFF; CDR3 DNA: TGTGCCAGCACCTCCGGGGTTTATGAGCAGTTCTTC
CDR3 length: 12; D gene: NA; J gene: TRBJ2-3; clone size: NA; V gene: TRBV4-1; CDR3 protein: CASSQEWGGPYF; CDR3 DNA: TGCGCCAGCAGCCAAGAGTGGGGGGGCCCGTATTTT
CDR3 length: 13; D gene: NA; J gene: TRBJ2-5; clone size: NA; V gene: TRBV7-9; CDR3 protein: CASSSLPIATQYF; CDR3 DNA: TGTGCCAGCAGCTCCCTACCGATTGCGACCCAGTACTTC
CDR3 length: 16; D gene: NA; J gene: TRBJ1-5; clone size: NA; V gene: TRBV14; CDR3 protein: CASSHSGTNSNQPQHF; CDR3 DNA: TGTGCCAGCAGCCATTCCGGGACAAATAGCAATCAGCCCCAGCATTTT
CDR3 length: 13; D gene: NA; J gene: TRBJ2-7; clone size: few; V gene: TRBV7-9; CDR3 protein: CATSGTYSYEQYF; CDR3 DNA: TGTGCTACCTCCGGGACCTACTCCTACGAGCAGTACTTC
CDR3 length: 16; D gene: TRBD1; J gene: TRBJ2-3; clone size: NA; V gene: TRBV24-1; CDR3 protein: CATSDPTGAPTDTQYF; CDR3 DNA: TGTGCCACCAGTGATCCGACAGGGGCCCCCACAGATACGCAGTATTTT
CDR3 length: 14; D gene: NA; J gene: TRBJ2-1; clone size: NA; V gene: TRBV11-2; CDR3 protein: CASSSSDENNEQFF; CDR3 DNA: TGTGCCAGCAGCTCATCGGACGAGAACAATGAGCAGTTCTTC
CDR3 length: 14; D gene: NA; J gene: TRBJ1-5; clone size: once; V gene: TRBV6-6; CDR3 protein: CASSQPISNQPQHF; CDR3 DNA: TGTGCCAGCAGCCAACCTATTAGCAATCAGCCCCAGCATTTT
CDR3 length: 13; D gene: NA; J gene: TRBJ2-7; clone size: NA; V gene: TRBV20-1; CDR3 protein: CSARDSVGLEQYF; CDR3 DNA: TGCAGTGCTAGAGACTCTGTGGGCCTCGAGCAGTACTTC
CDR3 length: 18; D gene: NA; J gene: TRBJ1-5; clone size: NA; V gene: TRBV7-8; CDR3 protein: CASSFLCIRGSGNQPQHF; CDR3 DNA: TGTGCCAGCAGCTTTTTATGTATTCGGGGCAGCGGCAATCAGCCCCAGCATTTT
CDR3 length: 17; D gene: TRBD1; J gene: TRBJ2-2; clone size: once; V gene: TRBV24-1; CDR3 protein: CATSGARDRGNTGELFF; CDR3 DNA: TGTGCCACCAGTGGCGCCCGGGACAGGGGTAACACCGGGGAGCTGTTTTTT
CDR3 length: 17; D gene: NA; J gene: TRBJ2-6; clone size: NA; V gene: TRBV5-1; CDR3 protein: CASSLVNRGSGANVLTF; CDR3 DNA: TGCGCCAGCAGCTTGGTGAACCGGGGATCAGGGGCCAACGTCCTGACTTTC
CDR3 length: 15; D gene: TRBD2; J gene: TRBJ2-1; clone size: many; V gene: TRBV7-2; CDR3 protein: CASSLGGRALGEQFF; CDR3 DNA: TGTGCCAGCAGCTTAGGTGGGAGGGCCCTTGGGGAGCAGTTCTTC
CDR3 length: 13; D gene: TRBD2; J gene: TRBJ2-1; clone size: NA; V gene: TRBV6-2/TRBV6-3; CDR3 protein: CASSWRESYEQFF; CDR3 DNA: TGTGCCAGCAGCTGGCGGGAGTCGTATGAGCAGTTCTTC
CDR3 length: 17; D gene: TRBD2; J gene: TRBJ2-1; clone size: once; V gene: TRBV12-3/TRBV12-4; CDR3 protein: CASRTTGGRGSYNEQFF; CDR3 DNA: TGTGCCAGCAGAACCACTGGCGGGAGGGGGTCCTACAATGAGCAGTTCTTC
CDR3 length: 12; D gene: NA; J gene: TRBJ2-7; clone size: NA; V gene: TRBV5-6; CDR3 protein: CASGRSQYEQYF; CDR3 DNA: TGTGCCAGCGGTCGAAGCCAATACGAGCAGTACTTC
CDR3 length: 18; D gene: NA; J gene: TRBJ1-5; clone size: few; V gene: TRBV6-4; CDR3 protein: CASSDLPRRGISNQPQHF; CDR3 DNA: TGTGCCAGCAGTGATTTGCCCCGCCGAGGGATTAGCAATCAGCCCCAGCATTTT
CDR3 length: 13; D gene: NA; J gene: TRBJ1-5; clone size: NA; V gene: TRBV20-1; CDR3 protein: CSASGGKYQPQHF; CDR3 DNA: TGCAGTGCTAGTGGGGGGAAATATCAGCCCCAGCATTTT
CDR3 length: 15; D gene: TRBD2; J gene: TRBJ2-7; clone size: NA; V gene: TRBV11-2; CDR3 protein: CASTEGLAEPYEQYF; CDR3 DNA: TGTGCCAGCACCGAAGGACTAGCGGAGCCCTACGAGCAGTACTTC
CDR3 length: 13; D gene: NA; J gene: TRBJ1-6; clone size: NA; V gene: TRBV6-6; CDR3 protein: CASSPQLPSPLHF; CDR3 DNA: TGTGCCAGCAGTCCTCAGCTTCCTTCACCCCTCCACTTT
CDR3 length: 16; D gene: TRBD2; J gene: TRBJ2-1; clone size: NA; V gene: TRBV12-3/TRBV12-4; CDR3 protein: CASSLSLAGGSNEQFF; CDR3 DNA: TGTGCCAGCAGTTTAAGTCTAGCGGGAGGGAGCAATGAGCAGTTCTTC
CDR3 length: 13; D gene: TRBD1; J gene: TRBJ2-5; clone size: NA; V gene: TRBV10-1; CDR3 protein: CASRDRVKETQYF; CDR3 DNA: TGCGCCAGCAGGGACAGGGTGAAGGAGACCCAGTACTTC
CDR3 length: 14; D gene: NA; J gene: TRBJ1-2; clone size: few; V gene: TRBV4-1; CDR3 protein: CASSQAGTEYGYTF; CDR3 DNA: TGCGCCAGCAGCCAGGCCGGGACCGAGTATGGCTACACCTTC
CDR3 length: 17; D gene: NA; J gene: TRBJ1-3; clone size: NA; V gene: TRBV29-1; CDR3 protein: CSVTRDRELFSGNTIYF; CDR3 DNA: TGCAGCGTTACCCGGGACCGAGAGCTATTCTCTGGAAACACCATATATTTT